Described below is a single TCR beta chain sequence and its context. No cognate antigen has been identified for it. Within one base of it there is no much larger clone, and no base qualities were kept. This entry belongs to a study of human T cells and chemical hapten exposure (dated by TCRdb to the early 2020s). A note on the overall study: For sensitization, 2% DPC in acetone was applied to a roughly 2 cm by roughly 2 cm area of upper inner arm skin. Throughout the study period of 20 to 25 weeks, patients also received therapeutic DPC doses to the scalp every week. Patch testing was performed on the upper back with Finn chambers containing 0.01% DPC, and the patch tests were scored after 6 days according to International Contact Dermatitis Research Group standards. Alopecia areata with under or over 50% scalp involvement, alopecia totalis and alopecia universalis were represented in the patient cohort, which was mostly female. Libraries were pooled for sequencing, and per-sample TCR yields varied mainly because of small differences in library volumes within the pool. This study followed changes in the peripheral blood TCR repertoire in vivo during primary and secondary sensitization of alopecia patients to the hapten diphenylcyclopropenone (DPC). Blood samples were taken from patients before sensitization (week 0) and then at 2, 6 and about 24 weeks after DPC sensitization. Around 30 alopecia patients provided blood for TCR sequencing at one to four time points (pre-sensitization, 2, 6 and 24 weeks). Results and caveats for the whole study, not just this receptor: Patch test score was positively correlated with the number of PT1 expanded TCRs, with significance at thresholds 8, 16 and 32 but not at 4. Expanded TCRs formed significantly more large CDR3 similarity clusters than pre-sensitization or healthy control sets, consistent with antigen-driven responses. No change with DPC sensitization was found in the number of TCRs above 1 in 1000 frequency, and no evidence of global repertoire structure alterations was found. Because every patient had alopecia, a presumed autoimmune disease, the patients' immune response might differ from that of healthy individuals. Repeated subsampling changed both the strength of the expansion versus patch-test correlation and the threshold at which that correlation became significant.

Deletion took 1 base off V and 5 bases off J, with a span of 15 bases between the germline ends. Looking up the germline V gene yields CDR1 SGDLS and CDR2 YYNGEE. Including cysteine and phenylalanine, the CDR3 has 15 amino acids. The retained sequence is limited to the CDR3, 45 bases, with the frame set at the first base. The time point tag for this specimen amounts to: pre-sensitization, week 0. The treatment or condition label, as the study defines it: therapeutic diphenylcyclopropenone sensitization with weekly scalp DPC. At every patch-test visit, the blood draw took place before the patch test was put on. Patients were eligible if aged 18 to 70, diagnosed with alopecia and judged suitable for DPC therapy, and pregnant patients were excluded. Total RNA was extracted from unfractionated whole blood that had been collected in Tempus Blood RNA tubes. The method behind the library was RACE. TCRdb shows the sequencer as NextSeq 500. Library preparation attached unique molecular identifiers to individual cDNA molecules for quantitative, reproducible TCR counting. For every blood RNA sample, sequencing covered both the TCR alpha and TCR beta chains. Concerning the study's data processing: The median number of TCRs per sample was some 100,000, ranging from about 23,224 to 750,000. The Decombinator software suite was used to annotate the V, J and CDR3 of the TCR reads. For PS versus PT1 abundance plots, all samples were subsampled to the same number of TCRs (28,000). TCRs were defined as expanded if absent before sensitization and observed at least eight times at the 2-week time point. TCRdb ran its own pipeline on the public reads, namely fastp trimming at Q25 and MiXCR clone calling, and kept in-frame beta chains. Here each entry gathers all rows of one CDR3 protein and keeps the most common genes and DNA. The V and J calls come from TCRdb's annotation, not from the publication. The sample table contains 250,000 or so distinct CDR3 sequences; only one count was recorded for around 7.3% of them. The ten largest clones take up 0.9% to 1.5% of the sample.

The chain is assembled from TRBV9 and TRBJ2-5; the D gene identity is not certain. The sample here was whole blood, taken in connection with sensitization to the hapten diphenylcyclopropenone (DPC). This sequence originates from a man aged 18 to 30 with alopecia areata. Some clones in this sample may be carry-over from other donors' samples. Read as DNA, the sequence is TGTGCCAGCAGCGTATCCAGGAACGGGCGGGAGACCCAGTACTTC. Translated, this gives CASSVSRNGRETQYF.